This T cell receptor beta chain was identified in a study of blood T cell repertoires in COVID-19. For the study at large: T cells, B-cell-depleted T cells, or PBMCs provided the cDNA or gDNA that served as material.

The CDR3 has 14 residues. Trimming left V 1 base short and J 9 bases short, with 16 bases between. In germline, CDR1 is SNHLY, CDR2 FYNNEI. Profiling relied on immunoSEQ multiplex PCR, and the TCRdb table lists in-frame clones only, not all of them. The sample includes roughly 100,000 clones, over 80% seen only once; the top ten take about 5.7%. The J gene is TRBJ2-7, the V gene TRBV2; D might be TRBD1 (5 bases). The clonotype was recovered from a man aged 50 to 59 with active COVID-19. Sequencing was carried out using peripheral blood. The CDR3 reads CASSEGDSTLRQYF. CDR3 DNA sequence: TGTGCCAGCAGTGAAGGCGACAGTACCCTAAGGCAGTACTTC.